The 22 T cell receptor beta chains below come from one sample, sequenced in a study of T cell changes during pregnancy in multiple sclerosis. Libraries were prepared by immunoSEQ multiplex PCR; TCRdb keeps only in-frame clonotypes and omits some of them. The sample has about 60,000 clones; around 93% are singletons. The sequenced sample was CD8+ T cells from peripheral blood mononuclear cells, obtained in the second trimester of pregnancy. The origin of the receptors is a female donor with multiple sclerosis, enrolled in a pregnancy study.

The chain joins TRBV14 to TRBJ2-2, with 10 bases aligning to TRBD2. Unmatched junction bases numbered 8, after V lost 0 bases and J lost 4 bases. Germline V lookup: CDR1 SGHDN, CDR2 FVKESK. The CDR3 runs 18 residues. As DNA, the CDR3 is TGTGCCAGCAGCCAAGATGGATCGCTAGCGGGAGCCACCGGGGAGCTGTTTTTT. Translation: CASSQDGSLAGATGELFF. Drawing the rest from reference TRBV14 and TRBJ2-2, the complete variable domain is EAGVTQFPSHSVIEKGQTVTLRCDPISGHDNLYWYRRVMGKEIKFLLHFVKESKQDESGMPNNRFLAERTGGTYSTLKVQPAELEDSGVYFCASSQDGSLAGATGELFFGEGSRLTVL.

The V and J genes are TRBV7-9 and TRBJ2-7, with D maybe TRBD1 (5 bases). The CDR3 runs 13 residues. Trimming shortened V by 6 bases and J by 3 bases, and 12 bases separated the two germline ends. The germline V gene encodes CDR1 SEHNR and CDR2 FQNEAQ (reference sequence). The CDR3 loop reads CASSNQGIYEQYF. The CDR3 nucleotides read TGTGCCAGCAGTAACCAGGGAATCTACGAGCAGTACTTC. Variable domain in full (rest from reference TRBV7-9 and TRBJ2-7): DTGVSQNPRHKITKRGQNVTFRCDPISEHNRLYWYRQTLGQGPEFLTYFQNEAQLEKSRLLSDRFSAERPKGSFSTLEIQRTEQGDSAMYLCASSNQGIYEQYFGPGTRLTVT.

This chain links TRBV27 with TRBJ2-3; D is perhaps TRBD2 (5 bases). Germline V gene sequence: CDR1 MNHEY, CDR2 SMNVEV (reference sequence). The CDR3 has 14 amino acids. V lost 3 bases, J lost 1 base, and 8 bases lay in between. The CDR3 loop is CASSFEGGTDTQYF. CDR3 bases: TGTGCCAGCAGTTTCGAGGGCGGCACAGATACGCAGTATTTT.

The chain uses TRBV19 and TRBJ1-1; TRBD1 matches 7 bases. There are 14 residues in the CDR3. J was trimmed by 4 bases and V by 3 bases; bases with no gene match: 5. The germline V gene has CDR1 LNHDA and CDR2 SQIVND (reference sequence). CDR3 amino acids: CASSIGAGGTEAFF. DNA of the CDR3: TGTGCCAGTAGTATTGGGGCAGGGGGCACTGAAGCTTTCTTT.

The chain combines TRBV28 with TRBJ1-5; TRBD1 matches 7 bases. Germline lookup yields CDR1 MDHEN and CDR2 SYDVKM. The V and J ends lost 4 bases and 3 bases, in that order; junction bases with no gene match: 9. This CDR3 region has 16 residues. CDR3 nucleotides: TGTGCCAGCAGTTCCATAGGACAGGCAAACAATCAGCCCCAGCATTTT. This translates into CASSSIGQANNQPQHF.

This sequence joins TRBV27 and TRBJ1-1; D is unclear. Trimming pared 6 bases from V and 2 bases from J, leaving 10 bases between. Germline V gives CDR1 MNHEY, CDR2 SMNVEV (reference sequence). This CDR3 is built from 13 residues. This chain's CDR3 is CASSILGNTEAFF. Written as DNA, the CDR3 is TGTGCCAGCAGCATTCTAGGAAACACTGAAGCTTTCTTT.

This clone occurred once. The chain has TRBV5-4 and TRBJ2-7; the D is unclear. Looked up from germline, CDR1 is SGHNT and CDR2 is YYREEE (reference sequence). The V gene lost 0 bases and the J gene lost 7 bases, with 11 bases spanning the gap. The CDR3 is 13 amino acids. In DNA form, the CDR3 reads TGTGCCAGCAGCTTGGGGAAGTCGAGGGAGCAGTACTTC. Translating it yields CASSLGKSREQYF.

V gene TRBV27 combines with J gene TRBJ1-1; no clear D. Germline V gene sequence: CDR1 MNHEY, CDR2 SMNVEV (reference sequence). The length of the CDR3 is 15 residues. Trimming left V 5 bases short and J 4 bases short, with 17 bases between. The CDR3 DNA sequence: TGTGCCAGCAGTGAATCAGCGGTATCGGGCACTGAAGCTTTCTTT. The encoded protein is CASSESAVSGTEAFF.

The chain links TRBV9 to TRBJ2-1, with 8 bases identical to TRBD2. Germline CDR1 is SGDLS and CDR2 is YYNGEE. The CDR3 is 15 amino acids. V shed 0 bases and J 4 bases; nucleotides not matched to a gene: 3. CDR3 nucleotides: TGTGCCAGCAGCGTAGCACTAGCGGAGTACAATGAGCAGTTCTTC. Translation gives CASSVALAEYNEQFF.

This clone has just one count. V gene TRBV27 combines with J gene TRBJ2-1, with TRBD2 as a possible D gene (6 bases). The germline V gene encodes CDR1 MNHEY and CDR2 SMNVEV (reference sequence). The CDR3 sequence is 16 residues long. V lost 4 bases to trimming and J lost 0 bases, with 13 bases between them. CDR3 sequence reads: CASSSTSLLSYNEQFF. The CDR3 bases are TGTGCCAGCAGTTCTACTAGCCTCCTCTCCTACAATGAGCAGTTCTTC.

The sample holds one count of this clone. The chain has TRBV7-9 and TRBJ1-2; D is unclear. The V and J ends lost 5 bases and 3 bases respectively, with 16 bases between them. The germline gives CDR1 SEHNR, CDR2 FQNEAQ (reference sequence). This CDR3 region has 15 residues. The chain's CDR3 is CASSLTTSLYYGYTF. In DNA, the CDR3 is TGTGCCAGCAGCCTAACTACGAGTTTATACTATGGCTACACCTTC. The complete variable domain, with remaining parts taken from reference TRBV7-9 and TRBJ1-2, reads DTGVSQNPRHKITKRGQNVTFRCDPISEHNRLYWYRQTLGQGPEFLTYFQNEAQLEKSRLLSDRFSAERPKGSFSTLEIQRTEQGDSAMYLCASSLTTSLYYGYTFGSGTRLTVV.

The gene calls are TRBV11-2 and TRBJ2-7; TRBD2 aligns across 7 bases. The CDR3 has 13 residues. The germline V gene encodes CDR1 SGHAT and CDR2 FQNNGV. With V trimmed by 3 bases and J by 2 bases, 1 base remained unmatched. CDR3 sequence reads: CASSLGGTYEQYF. The CDR3 DNA reads TGTGCCAGCAGCTTGGGAGGGACCTACGAGCAGTACTTC.

The V gene is TRBV2, the J gene TRBJ2-1, with D tentatively TRBD1 (6 bases). Germline V gene data show CDR1 as SNHLY and CDR2 as FYNNEI. The germline V and J ends were trimmed by 2 bases and 6 bases, with 17 bases remaining between them. The CDR3 contains 16 residues. CDR3 loop: CASSEMFGQIPNEQFF. CDR3 DNA: TGTGCCAGCAGTGAAATGTTTGGACAGATTCCCAATGAGCAGTTCTTC.

In this sample, this clone turned up a few times. The chain combines TRBV5-1 with TRBJ2-7; 10 bases align to TRBD2. Germline CDR1 is SGHRS and CDR2 is YFSETQ. V was pared by 1 base and J by 7 bases, with 5 bases of the junction left unmatched. The CDR3 length is 14 residues. The CDR3 DNA sequence: TGCGCCAGCAGCTTGACTAGCGGGATGGAAGAGCAGTACTTC. Protein product: CASSLTSGMEEQYF.

The chain couples TRBV27 to TRBJ1-1, with D maybe TRBD1 (6 bases). Trimming removed 5 bases from V and 4 bases from J, with 14 bases in between. Looked up from germline, CDR1 is MNHEY and CDR2 is SMNVEV (reference sequence). This CDR3 is 14 amino acids long. Written as DNA, the CDR3 is TGTGCCAGCAGTCTCTCTACAGGGTTCACTGAAGCTTTCTTT. It yields the protein CASSLSTGFTEAFF.

The chain carries TRBV7-2 and TRBJ2-7; TRBD1 might be the D (5 bases). V dropped 5 bases and J dropped 1 base, with 15 bases sitting between them. CDR1 is SGHTA and CDR2 is FQGNSA in the germline V gene. This CDR3 has 15 amino acids. CDR3: CASSLSQDKSYEQYF. The CDR3, as DNA: TGTGCCAGCAGCCTAAGCCAGGACAAATCCTACGAGCAGTACTTC.

The chain links TRBV7-2 to TRBJ1-6; TRBD1 agrees at 9 bases. The CDR3 consists of 15 residues. The J segment lost 7 bases and the V segment lost 7 bases, leaving 8 bases of the junction unmatched. CDR1 is SGHTA and CDR2 is FQGNSA in the germline V gene. CDR3 amino acids: CASTFSGQGNSPLHF. As DNA, the CDR3 is TGTGCCAGCACCTTTTCAGGACAGGGGAATTCACCCCTCCACTTT.

V and J are TRBV6-4 and TRBJ2-2; 9 positions agree with TRBD1. CDR1 and CDR2 from the germline V gene are MRHNA and SNTAGT. The junction had 5 bases not matched to a gene; V was cut back by 0 bases and J by 3 bases. This CDR3 contains 17 residues. The DNA of the CDR3 is TGTGCCAGCAGTGACTCTAAGTGGACAGGGGACACCGGGGAGCTGTTTTTT. Residues: CASSDSKWTGDTGELFF.

The chain links TRBV2 to TRBJ2-7, with D possibly TRBD1 on 6 matching bases. Germline CDR1 and CDR2: SNHLY and FYNNEI. V dropped 2 bases and J dropped 0 bases, with 11 bases sitting between them. The CDR3 has 15 amino acids. In DNA, the CDR3 is TGTGCCAGCAGTGAAACAGGGTCCGCCTCCTACGAGCAGTACTTC. Translated, it gives CASSETGSASYEQYF.

The chain joins TRBV7-9 to TRBJ1-1; weak D call: TRBD1 (5 bases). Looked up from germline, CDR1 is SEHNR and CDR2 is FQNEAQ (reference sequence). Trimming removed 6 bases from V and 5 bases from J, with 10 bases in between. The CDR3 extends over 12 amino acids. The CDR3, as DNA: TGTGCCAGCAGACAGGAGTGGACTGAAGCTTTCTTT. Translated, it gives CASRQEWTEAFF.

The chain employs TRBV4-1 and TRBJ1-1, with D tentatively TRBD1 (5 bases). The V end was cut by 1 base, the J end by 1 base, with 13 bases between. Germline V lookup: CDR1 MGHRA, CDR2 YSYEKL. This CDR3 comprises 16 residues. The CDR3 here is CASSQARQKPNTEAFF. CDR3 nucleotides: TGCGCCAGCAGCCAAGCGAGACAGAAACCGAACACTGAAGCTTTCTTT.

V and J are TRBV21-1 and TRBJ1-1. TRBV21-1 is deemed a pseudogene. This CDR3 contains 18 residues. The CDR3 DNA is TGTGCCAGCAGCAAAGACGGAACGTTACCCCTGGAGGGCACTGAAGCTTTCTTT. Protein: CASSKDGTLPLEGTEAFF.